This T cell receptor (beta chain) was sequenced during a study of tumor and adjacent non-tumor tissue in lung cancer. In the study overall: Around 4 million productive TCRbeta reads were obtained per sample on average.

In the case of this clonotype: Its target is not known. At one end, the junction sequence differs from germline, possibly due to a read error.

This sample's RNA came from whole unsorted tissue. More than 3 cm separated this lung sample from the edge of the tumor. The library came from three nested PCR rounds adapted from ARM-PCR protocols. TCRdb re-derived calls from the multiplex PCR reads in MiXCR, one entry per CDR3 protein. The sample contains 50,000 to 60,000 distinct CDR3 sequences, 70% to 80% of which appear only once. Looked up from germline, CDR1 is MNHEY and CDR2 is SVGEGT. This CDR3 contains 16 residues. Regarding the study as a whole: Significantly higher TCR diversity was found in tumor than normal lung. Top 100 clones took a larger repertoire share in normal lung.

The V and J genes are TRBV6-2 or TRBV6-3 and TRBJ2-1, with TRBD2 matching 9 bases. What was sequenced was distant non-tumor lung tissue. The source of this sequence is a woman aged 55-75 years with non-small cell lung cancer. The CDR3 spells CASCYTAGGPGNEQFF. In DNA, the CDR3 is TGTGCCAGCTGTTATACAGCGGGAGGCCCGGGGAATGAGCAGTTCTTC.